Following are 3 T cell receptor beta chains from one sample sequenced in a study of blood T cell repertoires in COVID-19. Produced via immunoSEQ multiplex PCR; TCRdb's table is partial and in-frame only. The sample carries 150,000 to 200,000 clones, approximately 83% recorded once. Material: PBMCs or T cells enriched from blood (not recorded which). Receptors originate from a man in his 70s who had been exposed to COVID-19.

This clone has a handful of counts. The V gene is TRBV28, the J gene TRBJ1-2; the match to TRBD1 covers 7 bases. This CDR3 contains 15 residues. Trimming took 5 bases from V and 1 from J; bases not matched to a gene: 7. Germline assignment: CDR1 MDHEN and CDR2 SYDVKM. CDR3 sequence (DNA): TGTGCCAGCAGTCCGGGGACAGCCTTTAACTATGGCTACACCTTC. Its protein is CASSPGTAFNYGYTF.

The chain joins TRBV9 to TRBJ1-6, with no clear D. This CDR3 is 13 amino acids long. V was shortened by 2 bases and J by 11 bases, with 11 bases between the two germline ends. From germline, CDR1 is SGDLS and CDR2 YYNGEE. Here the CDR3 DNA reads TGTGCCAGCAGCGTGGGAGAAGTGGCACCCCTCCACTTT. This codes for CASSVGEVAPLHF.

The V call is TRBV28, the J call TRBJ2-2; D remains ambiguous. The J call could be wrong; TRBJ1-3 is a better fit for the DNA end. The CDR3 extends over 14 amino acids. Germline V gene data show CDR1 as MDHEN and CDR2 as SYDVKM. In DNA, the CDR3 is TGTGCCAGCAGTTTAACGGGTGGTGGAAACACCATATATTTT. Its translation is CASSLTGGGNTIYF.